Each of the 12 T cell receptor beta chains below was sequenced from the same sample in a study of blood T cell repertoires in COVID-19. Profiling relied on immunoSEQ multiplex PCR, and the TCRdb table lists in-frame clones only, not all of them. The sample has about 200,000 clones; approximately 89% are singletons. Sequenced input: PBMCs or T cells enriched from blood (not recorded which). The source is a woman in her thirties or forties with acute COVID-19.

The genes are TRBV10-3 and TRBJ1-3; the D is unclear. Germline-derived CDR1 and CDR2 are ENHRY and SYGVKD. Trimming shortened V by 4 bases and J by 0 bases, and 10 bases separated the two germline ends. CDR3 size: 15 residues. The CDR3 nucleotides read TGTGCCATCAGTGGGTCGGCAAGCTCTGGAAACACCATATATTTT. It encodes CAISGSASSGNTIYF.

The chain employs TRBV20-1 and TRBJ2-7; 9 bases are shared with TRBD2. V was clipped by 3 bases and J by 2 bases; unmatched bases: 8. Germline CDR1 is DFQATT and CDR2 is SNEGSKA (reference sequence). The CDR3 contains 15 residues. The CDR3 DNA follows: TGCAGTGCTAGTCCGACTAGCGGAGGCCCCTACGAGCAGTACTTC. Translated: CSASPTSGGPYEQYF.

CDR3: CASTSGPYYGYTF. The CDR3 DNA follows: TGTGCCAGCACTAGTGGTCCCTACTATGGCTACACCTTC. The J gene is TRBJ1-2, the V gene TRBV6-4; D is undetermined. Germline loops: CDR1 MRHNA, CDR2 SNTAGT. V was trimmed by 7 bases and J by 3 bases, leaving 12 bases between them. The CDR3 is 13 residues long.

The chain carries TRBV2 and TRBJ2-3; D uncertain. CDR1 and CDR2 (germline): SNHLY, FYNNEI. This CDR3 contains 15 residues. The V and J ends lost 5 bases and 2 bases respectively, with 14 bases between them. CDR3 residues: CASSLTLSYTDTQYF. The DNA for the CDR3 is TGTGCCAGCAGTTTGACTCTCTCCTACACAGATACGCAGTATTTT.

V gene TRBV7-3 combines with J gene TRBJ2-5; D may be TRBD2 (5 bases). The CDR3 length is 17 residues. In germline, CDR1 is SGHTA, CDR2 FQGTGA. Trimming left V 0 bases short and J 5 bases short, with 19 bases between. CDR3 residues: CASSLTSSGVNGETQYF. The CDR3 bases are TGTGCCAGCAGCTTAACTAGTTCCGGGGTCAACGGGGAGACCCAGTACTTC.

V usage is TRBV5-6 and J usage is TRBJ1-2; D call uncertain. The CDR3 is made up of 16 amino acids. In germline, CDR1 is SGHDT, CDR2 YYEEEE. Deletions cut 4 bases from V and 0 bases from J, with 16 bases between. The CDR3 sequence: CASSRGSVGANYGYTF. The DNA of the CDR3 is TGTGCCAGCAGCCGCGGTTCGGTCGGAGCTAACTATGGCTACACCTTC.

Only one count was recorded for this clone. The V call is TRBV5-6, the J call TRBJ2-5, with D possibly matching TRBD2 (6 bases). Germline V gene sequence: CDR1 SGHDT, CDR2 YYEEEE. This CDR3 comprises 12 residues. Trimming shortened V by 6 bases and J by 5 bases, and 11 bases separated the two germline ends. For the CDR3, the DNA is TGTGCCAGCAACACTGGGGGGGAGACCCAGTACTTC. This encodes CASNTGGETQYF.

This chain links TRBV28 with TRBJ2-5, with TRBD2 matching over 7 bases. CDR1 is MDHEN, CDR2 SYDVKM, per germline. This CDR3 spans 14 amino acids. The V gene end was trimmed by 6 bases and the J gene end by 0 bases; junction bases not matched to a gene: 4. The CDR3: CASRPGGYQETQYF. CDR3 DNA sequence: TGTGCCAGCAGGCCCGGGGGGTACCAAGAGACCCAGTACTTC.

Here the CDR3 reads CASSQGQGVETQYF. The CDR3 DNA is TGCGCCAGCAGCCAAGGACAGGGGGTAGAGACCCAGTACTTC. The chain links TRBV4-1 to TRBJ2-5; 9 bases map to TRBD1. Per germline, CDR1 MGHRA and CDR2 YSYEKL. The CDR3 is 14 residues long. V lost 1 base and J lost 4; bases outside the gene matches: 1.

The CDR3 nucleotides are TGTGCCAGCAGGACTAGCGGGGGGGCCGTCACCGGGGAGCTGTTTTTT. It encodes CASRTSGGAVTGELFF. V gene TRBV5-4 combines with J gene TRBJ2-2; 14 nucleotides match TRBD2. The CDR3 runs 16 residues. V lost 5 bases and J lost 4; bases outside the gene matches: 4. Germline V lookup: CDR1 SGHNT, CDR2 YYREEE (reference sequence). Full variable domain (rest looked up from reference TRBV5-4 and TRBJ2-2): ETGVTQSPTHLIKTRGQQVTLRCSSQSGHNTVSWYQQALGQGPQFIFQYYREEENGRGNFPPRFSGLQFPNYSSELNVNALELDDSALYLCASRTSGGAVTGELFFGEGSRLTVL.

Only one count was recorded for this clone. The rearrangement joins TRBV9 to TRBJ1-2, with D uncertain. Germline V gene data show CDR1 as SGDLS and CDR2 as YYNGEE. V lost 0 bases to trimming and J lost 7 bases, with 13 bases between them. This CDR3 contains 14 residues. DNA for the CDR3: TGTGCCAGCAGCGTAGGGGGAGACTTGGGTGGCTACACCTTC. It codes for CASSVGGDLGGYTF.

The CDR3: CASSRTATNEKLFF. The CDR3 DNA sequence: TGTGCCAGCAGCCGGACAGCAACTAATGAAAAACTGTTTTTT. The chain recombines TRBV6-5 with TRBJ1-4, with D maybe TRBD1 (6 bases). The CDR3 has 14 residues. Germline lookup yields CDR1 MNHEY and CDR2 SVGAGI. V shed 6 bases and J shed 0 bases, with 8 bases lying between them.